This TCR beta chain was found in a study of T cell repertoires in cytomegalovirus infection (dated by TCRdb to 2018 to 2020). Regarding the study in general: Donor HLA type was relevant to the analysis, as public TCR beta signatures indicated carriage of CMV infection together with the matching HLA type. Overall study outcomes, separate from this receptor: In both this cohort and an independent cohort of 350 to 400 donors, the cumulative frequency of public TCR beta family members distinguished carriers of CMV infection plus the relevant HLA type. The ex vivo response was dominated by HLA-C-restricted CMV-specific TCR beta clonotypes, which also provided the single most frequent clonotype in two of eight donors.

Via the germline V gene, CDR1 is MDHEN and CDR2 SYDVKM. The CDR3 numbers 15 residues from cysteine through phenylalanine. The read is trimmed to its CDR3 DNA, 45 bases read in frame from base 1. V drops 1 base and J drops 2 bases, leaving 11 bases in between. The instrument was an Illumina HiSeq 1500. TCRdb passed the public sequencing reads through fastp at Q25 and MiXCR, retaining productive beta sequences. Identical CDR3 proteins give one entry, which carries the most common genes and DNA. The sample has 150,000 or so distinct CDR3 sequences on record, approximately 5.9% of them singletons. 15% to 20% of the sample is in the top ten clones. About this clonotype: Its recognized antigen is unknown. No much larger clone is present one base from it, and per-base qualities are unavailable.

The sequenced sample was PBMCs. This receptor was obtained from a human donor in good health (CMV status not recorded). Some clones in this sample may be carry-over from other donors' samples. The V and J segments used are TRBV28 and TRBJ1-2; the D gene cannot be resolved reliably. The bases are TGTGCCAGCAGTTTATCCCGGGCGGGGAACTATGGCTACACCTTC. Protein translation: CASSLSRAGNYGYTF.